The 26 T cell receptor beta chains below were found in one sample sequenced in a study of beta chain features in type 1 diabetes. Their recognized antigens are unknown. Study-wide findings and caveats: Patients with Type 1 diabetes showed moderately but significantly shorter TCRB CDR3s in all four CD4+ subsets.

TCRB transcripts that were expressed got sequenced, as all of the isolated RNA had been reverse transcribed. Method: immunoSEQ multiplex PCR; TCRdb's copy keeps in-frame clones and lacks some. The repertoire holds around 650,000 clones, with about an eighth as singletons. Sequencing was carried out using naive CD4+ T cells from blood. Every receptor here comes from a man younger than 45 with type 1 diabetes.

This clone was observed a handful of times. J is TRBJ2-7 and V is TRBV4-3, with D unresolved. Trimming took off 1 base at V and 3 bases at J, with 13 bases between the two ends. CDR1 and CDR2 from the germline V gene are LGHNA and YSLEER. The CDR3 sequence is 15 residues long. The CDR3 nucleotides read TGCGCCAGCAGCCAAGCTACAGAGGCCTTCTACGAGCAGTACTTC. This codes for CASSQATEAFYEQYF.

This clone has more than one count but fewer than ten. The identical CDR3 is also encoded by other nucleotide sequences in the sample. The V gene is TRBV5-1, the J gene TRBJ1-5; 10 bases are a match to TRBD1. The length of the CDR3 is 14 residues. CDR1 is SGHRS and CDR2 is YFSETQ in the germline V gene. Unmatched junction bases numbered 2, after V lost 8 bases and J lost 0 bases. The CDR3, as DNA: TGCGCCAGTGGGACAGGGGATAGCAATCAGCCCCAGCATTTT. It codes for CASGTGDSNQPQHF.

This clone turned up a few times. V gene TRBV25-1 combines with J gene TRBJ2-7; tentative D call: TRBD2 (5 bases). Germline V gene sequence: CDR1 MGHDK, CDR2 SYGVNS. The CDR3 is made up of 14 amino acids. Deletions cut 4 bases from V and 0 bases from J, with 10 bases between. The CDR3 region is CASSGPGFSYEQYF. CDR3 nucleotides: TGTGCCAGCAGTGGCCCGGGGTTCTCCTACGAGCAGTACTTC.

V is TRBV6-1 and J is TRBJ1-6; TRBD1 is a possible D gene (5 bases). Trimming removed 2 bases at V and 3 bases at J, with 14 bases between. The germline gives CDR1 MNHNS, CDR2 SASEGT. CDR3 size: 17 residues. The CDR3 nucleotides read TGTGCCAGCAGTGAACTTCCGGGACGCAGCTATAATTCACCCCTCCACTTT. This sequence encodes CASSELPGRSYNSPLHF.

V is TRBV29-1 and J is TRBJ1-4, with no clear D. The CDR3 length is 11 residues. Between the trimmed V and J ends, which lost 7 bases and 2 bases, there was a span of 5 bases. CDR1 is SQVTM and CDR2 is ANQGSEA in the germline V gene. CDR3 loop: CSARTNEKLFF. CDR3 nucleotide sequence: TGCAGCGCAAGGACTAATGAAAAACTGTTTTTT.

The rearrangement links TRBV10-3 to TRBJ2-5, with TRBD1 matching 7 bases. Germline CDR1 and CDR2: ENHRY and SYGVKD. Unmatched junction bases numbered 5, after V lost 10 bases and J lost 0 bases. The CDR3 contains 13 residues. CDR3 DNA sequence: TGTGCCACCTCCGGACAGGACCAAGAGACCCAGTACTTC. Its translation is CATSGQDQETQYF.

The V call is TRBV28, the J call TRBJ2-3; D might be TRBD1 or TRBD2, each matching 6 bases. This CDR3 spans 16 amino acids. V was cut by 3 bases and J by 1 base, with 14 bases left in between. Germline CDR1 reads MDHEN; CDR2 reads SYDVKM. CDR3 residues: CASSFPGAPRTDTQYF. CDR3 coding DNA: TGTGCCAGCAGTTTCCCGGGGGCGCCCCGCACAGATACGCAGTATTTT.

The CDR3: CASTLASGGAAFF. The CDR3 DNA is TGTGCCAGCACTCTAGCGTCCGGGGGCGCCGCTTTCTTT. V is TRBV7-9 and J is TRBJ1-1; D may be TRBD1 (6 bases). Trimming took off 7 bases at V and 11 bases at J, with 20 bases between the two ends. This CDR3 has 13 residues. Germline values: CDR1 SEHNR, CDR2 FQNEAQ (reference sequence). Together with reference TRBV7-9 and TRBJ1-1, the CDR3 gives the full variable domain: DTGVSQNPRHKITKRGQNVTFRCDPISEHNRLYWYRQTLGQGPEFLTYFQNEAQLEKSRLLSDRFSAERPKGSFSTLEIQRTEQGDSAMYLCASTLASGGAAFFGQGTRLTVV.

This chain joins TRBV7-2 and TRBJ2-3; 13 bases fit TRBD2. J lost 5 bases, V lost 3 bases, and 11 bases had no gene match. Per the germline V gene, CDR1 is SGHTA and CDR2 is FQGNSA. The CDR3 runs to 18 residues. In nucleotides, the CDR3 is TGTGCCAGCAGCTTCACCCCTACTAGCGGGGGGGCCAAAGATACGCAGTATTTT. This translates into CASSFTPTSGGAKDTQYF.

The J gene is TRBJ2-1, the V gene TRBV6-4; the match to TRBD1 covers 7 bases. The CDR3 has 14 residues. The V and J ends lost 5 bases and 4 bases, in that order; junction bases with no gene match: 5. Germline-derived CDR1 and CDR2 are MRHNA and SNTAGT. The CDR3 DNA reads TGTGCCAGCAGTCGGGACAGCCGATACAATGAGCAGTTCTTC. Protein: CASSRDSRYNEQFF.

The chain is built from TRBV27 and TRBJ2-7, with D hard to call. CDR1 and CDR2 (germline): MNHEY, SMNVEV (reference sequence). Trimming took off 1 base at V and 2 bases at J, with 15 bases between the two ends. The CDR3 covers 16 residues. CDR3: CASSLFSGLGPYEQYF. DNA of the CDR3: TGTGCCAGCAGTTTATTCTCTGGCTTGGGCCCCTACGAGCAGTACTTC.

This clone appeared a few times. The sample holds other DNA sequences that translate to the same CDR3. The genes are TRBV20-1 and TRBJ2-7; perhaps TRBD2 as D (5 bases). The V and J ends lost 6 bases and 6 bases respectively, with 12 bases between them. This CDR3 has 11 amino acids. Germline V gene lookup returns CDR1 DFQATT and CDR2 SNEGSKA (reference sequence). The CDR3 nucleotides read TGCAGTGCCTCGGACCGGGGCGAGCAGTACTTC. As protein: CSASDRGEQYF.

This clone was observed a handful of times. The chain uses TRBV9 and TRBJ2-3; D remains unclear. The germline gives CDR1 SGDLS, CDR2 YYNGEE. Trimming stripped 0 bases from V and 8 bases from J, with 16 bases between. The CDR3 is made up of 15 amino acids. CDR3 coding DNA: TGTGCCAGCAGCGTAGGTGGGCCCGCCCTTCCTACGCAGTATTTT. Translating it yields CASSVGGPALPTQYF.

This clone was observed a few times. This chain joins TRBV7-9 and TRBJ1-2; TRBD1 aligns across 7 bases. The V and J ends lost 6 bases and 8 bases, in that order; junction bases with no gene match: 6. Germline CDR1 reads SEHNR; CDR2 reads FQNEAQ (reference sequence). The CDR3 runs 12 residues. The CDR3 DNA sequence: TGTGCCAGCAGTCAGACAGGGTACGGCTACACCTTC. This codes for CASSQTGYGYTF.

This chain connects TRBV5-6 to TRBJ2-1; 9 bases match TRBD2. The germline V gene has CDR1 SGHDT and CDR2 YYEEEE. The CDR3 has 14 residues. V dropped 3 bases and J dropped 7; count of bases not matched to a gene: 5. This CDR3 is CASSYGLARNEQFF. CDR3 nucleotide sequence: TGTGCCAGCAGCTATGGACTAGCGCGGAATGAGCAGTTCTTC. Complete variable domain (other parts from reference TRBV5-6 and TRBJ2-1): DAGVTQSPTHLIKTRGQQVTLRCSPKSGHDTVSWYQQALGQGPQFIFQYYEEEERQRGNFPDRFSGHQFPNYSSELNVNALLLGDSALYLCASSYGLARNEQFFGPGTRLTVL.

V is TRBV6-6 and J is TRBJ2-7; D is possibly TRBD1 (6 bases). This CDR3 region has 12 residues. Germline V gene lookup returns CDR1 MNHNY and CDR2 SVGAGI (reference sequence). Trimming stripped 7 bases from V and 4 bases from J, with 11 bases between. The CDR3 spells CASTHRGYEQYF. For the CDR3, the DNA is TGTGCCAGCACTCATAGGGGGTACGAGCAGTACTTC.

Details on this clone: The same CDR3 is also encoded by other DNA sequences in this sample. J is TRBJ2-7 and V is TRBV29-1, with a weak D call TRBD1 (6 bases). The CDR3 sequence is 12 residues long. Germline V gene sequence: CDR1 SQVTM, CDR2 ANQGSEA. Trimming left V 4 bases short and J 3 bases short, with 10 bases between. This CDR3 reads CSVGSQGYEQYF. The CDR3 DNA follows: TGCAGCGTTGGATCACAGGGCTACGAGCAGTACTTC.

This chain connects TRBV18 to TRBJ2-7; D ambiguous. The CDR3 loop spans 15 amino acids. Trimming shortened V by 3 bases and J by 6 bases, and 18 bases separated the two germline ends. CDR1 is KGHSH, CDR2 LQKENI, per germline. CDR3 DNA: TGTGCCAGCTCACCGACGGCAGAGTCAGCGCGCGAGCAGTACTTC. Residues: CASSPTAESAREQYF.

A few counts support this clone. This sequence joins TRBV5-1 and TRBJ2-3; D ambiguous. Germline assignment: CDR1 SGHRS and CDR2 YFSETQ. Trimming took 3 bases from V and 0 from J, leaving 8 bases between them. The CDR3 spans 14 residues. In DNA, the CDR3 is TGCGCCAGCAGCTCGACGTCTAGCACAGATACGCAGTATTTT. Protein product: CASSSTSSTDTQYF.

The rearrangement uses TRBV7-2 and TRBJ2-3; D is perhaps TRBD2 (6 bases). Germline CDR1 is SGHTA and CDR2 is FQGNSA. The CDR3 consists of 14 residues. The germline V and J ends were trimmed by 3 bases and 4 bases, with 11 bases remaining between them. For the CDR3, the DNA is TGTGCCAGCAGCTTTCAAGGGGAGGCAGATACGCAGTATTTT. Protein sequence: CASSFQGEADTQYF.

This clone was detected a few times. V gene TRBV5-1 combines with J gene TRBJ2-7; maybe TRBD1 (6 bases). V lost 4 bases, J lost 3 bases, and 11 bases lay in between. The V gene's germline CDR1 is SGHRS and CDR2 YFSETQ. CDR3 length: 13 residues. CDR3 bases: TGCGCCAGCAGCCTAATGGACAGCTACGAGCAGTACTTC. Translation gives CASSLMDSYEQYF. The variable domain in full, completed from reference TRBV5-1 and TRBJ2-7, reads KAGVTQTPRYLIKTRGQQVTLSCSPISGHRSVSWYQQTPGQGLQFLFEYFSETQRNKGNFPGRFSGRQFSNSRSEMNVSTLELGDSALYLCASSLMDSYEQYFGPGTRLTVT.

This clone was found a few times. V gene TRBV5-6 combines with J gene TRBJ1-1; D is unresolved. The V end was cut by 2 bases, the J end by 6 bases, with 14 bases between. This CDR3 spans 14 amino acids. Germline V CDR1 and CDR2: SGHDT, YYEEEE. CDR3 in DNA: TGTGCCAGCAGCTTTAGACATGGTTGGGCTGAAGCTTTCTTT. Translation gives CASSFRHGWAEAFF.

The genes are TRBV10-3 and TRBJ2-5; D may correspond to TRBD1 or TRBD2 (5 bases each). CDR1 and CDR2 from the germline V gene are ENHRY and SYGVKD. There are 16 residues in the CDR3. The V end lost 0 bases, the J end lost 7 bases, and 18 bases lay between the germline ends. In DNA, the CDR3 is TGTGCCATCAGTGAGTCGGGGGTTATCCGACGGGGGACCCAGTACTTC. Protein sequence: CAISESGVIRRGTQYF.

Written as DNA, the CDR3 is TGTGCCAGCAGGGTGGGACAGAACTATGGCTACACCTTC. Translated, it gives CASRVGQNYGYTF. This rearrangement joins TRBV6-1 to TRBJ1-2, with TRBD1 matching 7 bases. The CDR3 contains 13 residues. CDR1 and CDR2 from the germline V gene are MNHNS and SASEGT. V was pared by 6 bases and J by 2 bases, with 3 bases of the junction left unmatched.

The chain links TRBV4-3 to TRBJ2-7; the D gene could be TRBD1 or TRBD2 (5 bases each). Germline CDR1 is LGHNA and CDR2 is YSLEER. The CDR3 is made up of 15 amino acids. Trimming pared 0 bases from V and 4 bases from J, leaving 13 bases between. The CDR3 coding sequence is TGCGCCAGCAGCCAAGACCGGGACCAAGGTTACGAGCAGTACTTC. It codes for CASSQDRDQGYEQYF.

This clone was found a few times. This chain connects TRBV15 to TRBJ1-2; D may be TRBD1 (5 bases). Germline-derived CDR1 and CDR2 are LNHNV and YYDKDF (reference sequence). V was pared by 1 base and J by 4 bases, with 10 bases between. The CDR3 sequence is 14 residues long. CDR3 coding DNA: TGTGCCACCAGCAGAGTAGGGGCCGGCTATGGCTACACCTTC. Protein product: CATSRVGAGYGYTF. The whole variable domain, filled in from reference TRBV15 and TRBJ1-2, reads DAMVIQNPRYQVTQFGKPVTLSCSQTLNHNVMYWYQQKSSQAPKLLFHYYDKDFNNEADTPDNFQSRRPNTSFCFLDIRSPGLGDTAMYLCATSRVGAGYGYTFGSGTRLTVV.